The rows below give T cell receptor beta chains drawn from one sample of a study of response to subunit inactivated influenza vaccine. TCRdb itself ran the RT-PCR reads through MiXCR, one entry per CDR3 protein. Altogether fewer than 700,000 distinct CDR3 sequences are present, about an eighth being singletons, with the ten largest covering about an eighth. Sequencing used PBMCs from blood, obtained more than 35 days after vaccination. These receptors all come from a man aged 50 to 60 who received an inactivated influenza vaccine. The CDR3 runs from the conserved cysteine through the conserved F or W.

cdr3_length: 15
v_call: TRBV12-3/TRBV12-4
cdr3_aa: CASGQEGKNTGELFF

cdr3_length: 15
v_call: TRBV9
cdr3_aa: CASSGTGTSGNTIYF

cdr3_length: 15
v_call: TRBV2
cdr3_aa: CASRHTTSPYNEQFF

cdr3_length: 17
v_call: TRBV7-8
cdr3_aa: CASSSWTGGSPPYEQYF

cdr3_length: 17
v_call: TRBV12-3/TRBV12-4
cdr3_aa: CASSYLPGQGKTGELFF

cdr3_length: 17
v_call: TRBV15
cdr3_aa: CATSRESANFFGVEQFF

cdr3_length: 15
v_call: TRBV27
cdr3_aa: CASSSELASQETQYF

cdr3_length: 14
v_call: TRBV5-1
cdr3_aa: CASSVQGGVDEQYF

cdr3_length: 15
v_call: TRBV28
cdr3_aa: CASSPGRTSQETQYF

cdr3_length: 15
v_call: TRBV12-3/TRBV12-4
cdr3_aa: CASSFTGRRNTEAFF

cdr3_length: 15
v_call: TRBV11-1
cdr3_aa: CASSLAFGSYYEQYF

cdr3_length: 19
v_call: TRBV2
cdr3_aa: CALCYTDRGALEVTGELFF

cdr3_length: 14
v_call: TRBV20-1
cdr3_aa: CSARVAGNTDTQYF

cdr3_length: 14
v_call: TRBV5-1
cdr3_aa: CASSGGQDYSPLHF

cdr3_length: 15
v_call: TRBV5-1
cdr3_aa: CASSLVASGGKEQFF

cdr3_length: 15
v_call: TRBV9
cdr3_aa: CASSPSGRTGETQYF

cdr3_length: 14
v_call: TRBV7-9
cdr3_aa: CASSMVSRGYGYTF

cdr3_length: 18
v_call: TRBV6-5
cdr3_aa: CASSYPPRGRNFRNEQFF

cdr3_length: 14
v_call: TRBV7-6
cdr3_aa: CASTPLAGPYEQYF